Shown below are 8 T cell receptor beta chains from a single sample sequenced in a study of blood T cell repertoires in COVID-19 (TCRdb year 2020). Libraries were built with the immunoSEQ multiplex PCR assay. Not all clones reach the TCRdb copy of this immuneACCESS table, which keeps in-frame sequences only. Checked studies attribute under half of the gap to unresolved V genes and leave the rest unexplained. For this sample there are about 110,000 clones; roughly nine tenths appear just once. The ten largest make up 4.8% of the sample. Sample: peripheral blood. The receptors shown here come from a human donor in a cohort sampled during active COVID-19.

The sample holds a few counts of this clone. The V and J genes are TRBV5-1 and TRBJ2-1; 9 bases are shared with TRBD1. With V trimmed by 2 bases and J by 3 bases, 3 bases remained unmatched. CDR3 length equals 15 residues. The germline V gene has CDR1 SGHRS and CDR2 YFSETQ. CDR3 in DNA: TGCGCCAGCAGCTTAGGGACAGGGAACTACAATGAGCAGTTCTTC. It encodes CASSLGTGNYNEQFF.

This chain connects TRBV5-4 to TRBJ2-5; maybe TRBD2 (5 bases). Trimming left V 1 base short and J 4 bases short, with 14 bases between. CDR3 length: 15 residues. Germline assignment: CDR1 SGHNT and CDR2 YYREEE (reference sequence). CDR3 in amino acids: CASSLPWTEAETQYF. CDR3 DNA: TGTGCCAGCAGCTTGCCGTGGACTGAGGCAGAGACCCAGTACTTC.

V gene TRBV27 combines with J gene TRBJ2-2; perhaps TRBD2 as D (7 bases). The CDR3 runs 20 residues. CDR1 and CDR2 (germline): MNHEY, SMNVEV (reference sequence). The V end was cut by 8 bases, the J end by 6 bases, with 34 bases between. The CDR3 here is CASANRGRANTLRRSGELFF. The CDR3 coding sequence is TGTGCCAGCGCAAATAGGGGGAGGGCAAACACCTTAAGGCGGTCCGGGGAGCTGTTTTTT.

Worth noting for this clone: At one of its ends the junction is not consistent with the germline gene, which may arise from a read error. This chain connects TRBV20-1 to TRBJ1-2; D may be TRBD1 (5 bases). The CDR3 totals 11 residues. The V gene's germline CDR1 is DFQATT and CDR2 SNEGSKA (reference sequence). In DNA, the CDR3 is TGCAGTGCTAGAGATGAACCCCAGGGTCAATTT. It yields the protein CSARDEPQGQF.

The CDR3 nucleotides are TGTGCCAGCAGCCGCCAAAGGGACACATACTACGAGCAGTACTTC. Its translation is CASSRQRDTYYEQYF. V and J are TRBV14 and TRBJ2-7, with a tentative D call TRBD1 (6 bases). This CDR3 has 15 residues. The germline CDR1 and CDR2 sequences are SGHDN and FVKESK. The V end lost 4 bases, the J end lost 3 bases, and 16 bases lay between the germline ends.

The chain uses TRBV7-9 and TRBJ2-5; the match to TRBD2 covers 7 bases. This CDR3 spans 14 amino acids. V lost 1 base and J lost 2; bases outside the gene matches: 1. The germline V gene encodes CDR1 SEHNR and CDR2 FQNEAQ (reference sequence). This CDR3 reads CASSLGGLQETQYF. The CDR3 DNA sequence: TGTGCCAGCAGCTTAGGGGGACTACAAGAGACCCAGTACTTC.

V and J are TRBV10-3 and TRBJ2-7; possible D gene TRBD1, 5 bases. The CDR3 sequence is 14 residues long. Germline CDR1 is ENHRY and CDR2 is SYGVKD. Trimming removed 1 base at V and 4 bases at J, with 11 bases between. The CDR3 coding sequence is TGTGCCATCAGTGAGTTCACAGGCGGTTACGAGCAGTACTTC. Translating gives CAISEFTGGYEQYF.

V gene TRBV30 combines with J gene TRBJ1-2; the D gene is possibly TRBD1 (5 bases). The CDR3 is made up of 12 amino acids. V lost 8 bases and J 7 bases, leaving 17 bases between the germline ends. Germline V gene data show CDR1 as GTSNPN and CDR2 as SVGIG (reference sequence). The CDR3 coding sequence is TGTGCCCTTCACCGTGGGGGGGGTGGCTACACCTTC. The encoded protein is CALHRGGGGYTF.